The 17 T cell receptor beta chains below come from one sample, sequenced in a study of radiation and T cells in renal cell carcinoma. Time point described: blood 2 weeks post-SBRT. The sample's treatment: 15 Gy SBRT to primary tumor, nephrectomy 4 weeks later. Sequencing used immunoSEQ multiplex PCR; TCRdb keeps in-frame clones, though not all of them. The top ten clones hold 1.5% to 2% of a sample with some 130,000 clones, about 81% of them seen once. The sample here was blood, taken from a patient whose treatment included radiotherapy and nephrectomy. Source of these receptors: a woman aged 60-70 years with renal cell carcinoma.

The chain is built from TRBV5-8 and TRBJ2-1; TRBD2 might be the D (6 bases). Trimming pared 7 bases from V and 8 bases from J, leaving 19 bases between. The germline CDR1 and CDR2 sequences are SGHTS and YDEGEE. The CDR3 spans 14 residues. CDR3 in amino acids: CASRDSRRGDEQFF. The CDR3 nucleotides read TGTGCCAGCCGTGATTCGCGGAGGGGCGATGAGCAGTTCTTC. Full variable domain (missing parts from reference TRBV5-8 and TRBJ2-1): EAGVTQSPTHLIKTRGQQATLRCSPISGHTSVYWYQQALGLGLQFLLWYDEGEERNRGNFPPRFSGRQFPNYSSELNVNALELEDSALYLCASRDSRRGDEQFFGPGTRLTVL.

The chain is built from TRBV30 and TRBJ1-4; D gene ambiguous. The CDR3 extends over 13 amino acids. The V end was cut by 3 bases, the J end by 8 bases, with 13 bases between. Germline CDR1 and CDR2: GTSNPN and SVGIG (reference sequence). CDR3 DNA sequence: TGTGCCTGGAGGATATGGGGAGAAGAAAAACTGTTTTTT. Amino acid sequence: CAWRIWGEEKLFF.

The chain has TRBV7-9 and TRBJ2-5, with a possible D match to TRBD1 (6 bases). This CDR3 is built from 12 residues. With 6 bases removed from V and 3 bases from J, the gap between germline ends came to 8 bases. From germline, CDR1 is SEHNR and CDR2 FQNEAQ (reference sequence). The CDR3 DNA follows: TGTGCCAGCAGGGACAGCAAAGAGACCCAGTACTTC. The encoded protein is CASRDSKETQYF.

In DNA, the CDR3 is TGTGCCAGCAGTCGACAGGGTGCGAACACTGAAGCTTTCTTT. It encodes CASSRQGANTEAFF. The chain has TRBV6-5 and TRBJ1-1; 7 nucleotides agree with TRBD1. CDR1 and CDR2 from the germline V gene are MNHEY and SVGAGI. Trimming at V came to 5 bases and at J to 1 base, leaving 4 bases not matched to a gene. This CDR3 spans 14 amino acids.

This clone was recorded only once. The J gene is TRBJ2-7, the V gene TRBV5-6; D is perhaps TRBD2 (6 bases). The germline V and J ends were trimmed by 3 bases and 0 bases, with 13 bases remaining between them. The CDR3 loop spans 15 amino acids. In germline, CDR1 is SGHDT, CDR2 YYEEEE. The CDR3 is CASSSGVAASYEQYF. CDR3 coding DNA: TGTGCCAGCAGCTCGGGGGTAGCGGCCTCCTACGAGCAGTACTTC.

This clone was seen only a few times. The chain links TRBV6-1 to TRBJ1-1; D might be TRBD1 (5 bases). V lost 2 bases and J 6 bases, leaving 7 bases between the germline ends. The length of the CDR3 is 12 residues. Germline CDR1 is MNHNS and CDR2 is SASEGT. In nucleotides, the CDR3 is TGTGCCAGCAGTGAACAAGGGGCTGAAGCTTTCTTT. Protein sequence: CASSEQGAEAFF.

The chain is built from TRBV6-6 and TRBJ2-7, with TRBD1 identical over 10 bases. Germline V gene data show CDR1 as MNHNY and CDR2 as SVGAGI (reference sequence). The CDR3 totals 15 residues. Trimming at V came to 3 bases and at J to 6 bases, leaving 8 bases not matched to a gene. As DNA, the CDR3 is TGTGCCAGCAGTTATTTTCCGGGACAGGGGAGCGAGCAGTACTTC. This codes for CASSYFPGQGSEQYF.

The chain combines TRBV19 with TRBJ1-1; TRBD1 might be the D (5 bases). The CDR3 has 14 amino acids. V was trimmed by 9 bases and J by 4 bases, leaving 18 bases between them. Germline assignment: CDR1 LNHDA and CDR2 SQIVND (reference sequence). The CDR3 nucleotides are TGTGCCAGCCGGGACGGCCCTGGGGGCACTGAAGCTTTCTTT. This translates into CASRDGPGGTEAFF.

V and J are TRBV5-8 and TRBJ1-5; TRBD1 aligns across 7 bases. The length of the CDR3 is 14 residues. Germline CDR1 is SGHTS and CDR2 is YDEGEE. The trim removed 1 base at V and 2 bases at J, leaving 0 bases unmatched. CDR3 sequence: CASSLQGGNQPQHF. As DNA, the CDR3 is TGTGCCAGCAGCTTGCAGGGGGGCAATCAGCCCCAGCATTTT.

The chain couples TRBV7-9 to TRBJ1-2; the D gene is possibly TRBD1 (5 bases). Trimming took off 1 base at V and 7 bases at J, with 10 bases between the two ends. Germline CDR1 reads SEHNR; CDR2 reads FQNEAQ (reference sequence). CDR3 length equals 13 residues. The CDR3 nucleotides are TGTGCCAGCAGCTTAGAGACAGCCGGTGGCTACACCTTC. It yields the protein CASSLETAGGYTF.

The rearrangement joins TRBV30 to TRBJ2-7, with D perhaps matching TRBD2 (5 bases). Trimming took 4 bases from V and 3 from J, leaving 16 bases between them. The CDR3 has 14 residues. Per the germline V gene, CDR1 is GTSNPN and CDR2 is SVGIG (reference sequence). Here the CDR3 DNA reads TGTGCCTGGAAAGGCGAGGGAATCCGCTACGAGCAGTACTTC. Protein sequence: CAWKGEGIRYEQYF.

The CDR3 DNA reads as TGTGCCAGCAGCCTACAGGGGGCGGGCAAAAACATTCAGTACTTC. Protein: CASSLQGAGKNIQYF. V gene TRBV5-4 combines with J gene TRBJ2-4, with TRBD1 identical over 9 bases. Germline assignment: CDR1 SGHNT and CDR2 YYREEE (reference sequence). This CDR3 has 15 residues. J was trimmed by 3 bases and V by 4 bases; bases with no gene match: 5.

The chain couples TRBV7-9 to TRBJ1-5, with TRBD1 matching 7 bases. From germline, CDR1 is SEHNR and CDR2 FQNEAQ (reference sequence). CDR3 size: 15 residues. Losses at the gene ends were 4 bases for V and 0 bases for J; bases not matched to a gene: 3. The CDR3 sequence: CASSSDRASNQPQHF. The CDR3 nucleotides read TGTGCCAGCAGCTCCGACAGGGCTAGCAATCAGCCCCAGCATTTT.

CDR3: CASSTSGRLEQYF. The CDR3 bases are TGTGCCAGCTCTACTAGCGGGAGGCTCGAGCAGTACTTC. The chain joins TRBV6-5 to TRBJ2-7; 12 bases line up with TRBD2. Germline assignment: CDR1 MNHEY and CDR2 SVGAGI. The length of the CDR3 is 13 residues. V shed 8 bases and J 6 bases; nucleotides not matched to a gene: 5.

This clone was detected ten times or more. The chain couples TRBV18 to TRBJ1-5; D is unresolved. The CDR3 is 14 residues long. The germline V gene encodes CDR1 KGHSH and CDR2 LQKENI. The V gene lost 4 bases and the J gene lost 0 bases, with 7 bases spanning the gap. The CDR3, as DNA: TGTGCCAGCTCACAGGAACATAGCAATCAGCCCCAGCATTTT. Encoded protein: CASSQEHSNQPQHF. Using reference TRBV18 and TRBJ1-5 for the parts outside the CDR3, the full variable domain is NAGVMQNPRHLVRRRGQEARLRCSPMKGHSHVYWYRQLPEEGLKFMVYLQKENIIDESGMPKERFSAEFPKEGPSILRIQQVVRGDSAAYFCASSQEHSNQPQHFGDGTRLSIL.

This rearrangement joins TRBV7-9 to TRBJ2-5; 7 positions match TRBD2. CDR3 size: 16 residues. Germline V gene sequence: CDR1 SEHNR, CDR2 FQNEAQ (reference sequence). The V segment lost 5 bases and the J segment 5 bases; nucleotides outside the gene matches: 14. The CDR3 nucleotides read TGTGCCAGCAGCCCAGGGAGGGATTGGGGAACGGAGACCCAGTACTTC. Translated, it gives CASSPGRDWGTETQYF.

This chain links TRBV5-1 with TRBJ2-5; 9 bases line up with TRBD1. V was pared by 7 bases and J by 2 bases, with 6 bases of the junction left unmatched. This CDR3 is 14 amino acids long. Germline V lookup: CDR1 SGHRS, CDR2 YFSETQ. The CDR3 protein is CASQGTGYQETQYF. The CDR3 coding sequence is TGCGCCAGCCAAGGGACAGGGTATCAAGAGACCCAGTACTTC.